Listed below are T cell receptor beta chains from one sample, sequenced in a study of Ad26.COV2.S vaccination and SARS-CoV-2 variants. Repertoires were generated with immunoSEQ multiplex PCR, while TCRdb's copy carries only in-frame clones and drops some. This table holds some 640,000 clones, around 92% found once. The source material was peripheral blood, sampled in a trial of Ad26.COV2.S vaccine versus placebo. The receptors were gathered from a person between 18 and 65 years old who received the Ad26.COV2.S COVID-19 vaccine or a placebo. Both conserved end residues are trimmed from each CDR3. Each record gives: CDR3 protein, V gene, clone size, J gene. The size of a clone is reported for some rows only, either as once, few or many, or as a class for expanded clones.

cdr3_aa: ASSQSSSGSPYNEQF
v_call: TRBV3-1/TRBV3-2
clone_size: NA
j_call: TRBJ2-1

cdr3_aa: ASSQTSGRYNEQF
v_call: TRBV3-1/TRBV3-2
clone_size: NA
j_call: TRBJ2-1

cdr3_aa: AISESRGNTEAF
v_call: TRBV10-3
clone_size: NA
j_call: TRBJ1-1

cdr3_aa: ASSRGGWDYNEQF
v_call: TRBV6-5
clone_size: NA
j_call: TRBJ2-1

cdr3_aa: ASTRVGGEKLF
v_call: TRBV14
clone_size: few
j_call: TRBJ1-4

cdr3_aa: AWSELGGEAF
v_call: TRBV30
clone_size: once
j_call: TRBJ1-1

cdr3_aa: ASSLGTGYSYNEQF
v_call: TRBV5-1
clone_size: NA
j_call: TRBJ2-1

cdr3_aa: ASSYSRGGEKLF
v_call: TRBV6-6
clone_size: NA
j_call: TRBJ1-4

cdr3_aa: AISGVSGTSGNNEQF
v_call: TRBV10-3
clone_size: NA
j_call: TRBJ2-1

cdr3_aa: ASSVQGPTFEQY
v_call: TRBV6-2/TRBV6-3
clone_size: NA
j_call: TRBJ2-7

cdr3_aa: ASSPRGGGISPLH
v_call: TRBV28
clone_size: NA
j_call: TRBJ1-6

cdr3_aa: ASSPQRTAGYT
v_call: TRBV2
clone_size: once
j_call: TRBJ1-2

cdr3_aa: ASSLTGDNSPLH
v_call: TRBV7-9
clone_size: NA
j_call: TRBJ1-6

cdr3_aa: ASSSFSDEAF
v_call: TRBV7-2
clone_size: NA
j_call: TRBJ1-1

cdr3_aa: ASSRDRGGDLDGYT
v_call: TRBV7-6
clone_size: NA
j_call: TRBJ1-2

cdr3_aa: ASSDAGVTEAF
v_call: TRBV9
clone_size: NA
j_call: TRBJ1-1

cdr3_aa: ASSQDGTSGGAYDEQF
v_call: TRBV4-1
clone_size: once
j_call: TRBJ2-1

cdr3_aa: ATSRESQGARQPQH
v_call: TRBV15
clone_size: NA
j_call: TRBJ1-5

cdr3_aa: ASSYGDRNYNEQF
v_call: TRBV6-5
clone_size: NA
j_call: TRBJ2-1

cdr3_aa: ASSRDSQETQY
v_call: TRBV18
clone_size: NA
j_call: TRBJ2-5

cdr3_aa: ASSLRGTNSPLH
v_call: TRBV7-8
clone_size: NA
j_call: TRBJ1-6

cdr3_aa: ASSHGVTQGNTGELF
v_call: TRBV3-1/TRBV3-2
clone_size: NA
j_call: TRBJ2-2

cdr3_aa: ASRGPPMREQY
v_call: TRBV6-5
clone_size: NA
j_call: TRBJ2-7

cdr3_aa: ASSQDPGLETQY
v_call: TRBV4-3
clone_size: NA
j_call: TRBJ2-5

cdr3_aa: SVVARTYGYT
v_call: TRBV29-1
clone_size: NA
j_call: TRBJ1-2

cdr3_aa: AISETIRSGPSNEQF
v_call: TRBV10-3
clone_size: once
j_call: TRBJ2-1

cdr3_aa: ASRGRGPPNQPQH
v_call: TRBV19
clone_size: once
j_call: TRBJ1-5

cdr3_aa: ASSTREGNTEAF
v_call: TRBV18
clone_size: NA
j_call: TRBJ1-1

cdr3_aa: ASSLAQGAEAF
v_call: TRBV7-3
clone_size: NA
j_call: TRBJ1-1

cdr3_aa: ASSMPGGSSPHEQY
v_call: TRBV19
clone_size: few
j_call: TRBJ2-7

cdr3_aa: ASSYSWGNTGELF
v_call: TRBV6-2/TRBV6-3
clone_size: few
j_call: TRBJ2-2

cdr3_aa: ATSGGESSVYNEQF
v_call: TRBV24-1
clone_size: NA
j_call: TRBJ2-1

cdr3_aa: ASSDDYTDTQY
v_call: TRBV2
clone_size: once
j_call: TRBJ2-3

cdr3_aa: ASSLGGQGDTEAF
v_call: TRBV11-1
clone_size: NA
j_call: TRBJ1-1

cdr3_aa: ASSQKPSGGTKTYEQY
v_call: TRBV3-1/TRBV3-2
clone_size: once
j_call: TRBJ2-7

cdr3_aa: ASSYFGAERDTQY
v_call: TRBV6-5
clone_size: NA
j_call: TRBJ2-3

cdr3_aa: ASSTAQSSGATTDTQY
v_call: TRBV5-1
clone_size: few
j_call: TRBJ2-3

cdr3_aa: ASSIGVGQNSNQPQH
v_call: TRBV19
clone_size: few
j_call: TRBJ1-5

cdr3_aa: ASSQSRANTEAF
v_call: TRBV23-1
clone_size: NA
j_call: TRBJ1-1